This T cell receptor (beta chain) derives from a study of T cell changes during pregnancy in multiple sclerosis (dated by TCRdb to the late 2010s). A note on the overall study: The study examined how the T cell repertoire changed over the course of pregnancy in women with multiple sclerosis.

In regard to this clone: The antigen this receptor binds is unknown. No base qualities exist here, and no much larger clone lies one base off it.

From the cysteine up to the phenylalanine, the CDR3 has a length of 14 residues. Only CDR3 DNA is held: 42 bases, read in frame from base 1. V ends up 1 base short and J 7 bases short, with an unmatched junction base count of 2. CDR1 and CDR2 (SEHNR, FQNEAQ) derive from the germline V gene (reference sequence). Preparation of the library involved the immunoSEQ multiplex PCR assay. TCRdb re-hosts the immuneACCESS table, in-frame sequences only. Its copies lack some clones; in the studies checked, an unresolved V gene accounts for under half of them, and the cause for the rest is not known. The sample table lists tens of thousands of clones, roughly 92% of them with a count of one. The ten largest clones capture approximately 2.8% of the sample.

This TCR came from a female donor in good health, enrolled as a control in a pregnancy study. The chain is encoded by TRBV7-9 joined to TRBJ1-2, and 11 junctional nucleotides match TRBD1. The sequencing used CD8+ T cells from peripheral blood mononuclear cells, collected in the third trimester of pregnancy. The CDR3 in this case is CASSLGTGGLGYTF. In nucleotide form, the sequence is TGTGCCAGCAGCTTAGGGACAGGGGGCCTTGGCTACACCTTC.